The 8 T cell receptor beta chains listed next were all sequenced from one sample in a study of cytomegalovirus exposure and HLA in healthy donors. PCR used 60 Vbeta primers and 13 Jbeta primers. Only in-frame clones appear in the TCRdb table, and some are missing; sequencing was by immunoSEQ multiplex PCR. The table has 120,000 or so clones, around 72% seen once. Source material: PBMCs. The receptor set was obtained from a woman aged 45-65 years in good health and CMV-seropositive.

In its sample, this clone was seen a few times. This sequence joins TRBV7-3 and TRBJ2-3; no clear D. The CDR3 runs to 13 residues. Germline V gene lookup returns CDR1 SGHTA and CDR2 FQGTGA. V was clipped by 1 base and J by 5 bases, with 7 bases between them. In DNA, the CDR3 is TGTGCCAGCAGCTTAATGCTACGAGATACGCAGTATTTT. It translates to CASSLMLRDTQYF.

V gene TRBV6-5 combines with J gene TRBJ2-2; weak D call: TRBD1 (7 bases). This CDR3 has 15 residues. Trimming stripped 6 bases from V and 1 base from J, with 12 bases between. Germline V gene sequence: CDR1 MNHEY, CDR2 SVGAGI. CDR3 in amino acids: CASRSGGMNTGELFF. The DNA for the CDR3 is TGTGCCAGCAGATCAGGGGGGATGAACACCGGGGAGCTGTTTTTT.

This chain joins TRBV27 and TRBJ1-5; TRBD1 agrees at 8 bases. Per the germline V gene, CDR1 is MNHEY and CDR2 is SMNVEV (reference sequence). This CDR3 comprises 15 residues. J was trimmed by 5 bases and V by 5 bases; bases with no gene match: 8. The CDR3 bases are TGTGCCAGCAGTCCCGGGACAGGTTTGGATCAGCCCCAGCATTTT. Its translation: CASSPGTGLDQPQHF.

DNA of the CDR3: TGTGCCAGCAGCCAAGGGGGACAGGGGGTAAGGACCTATAATTCACCCCTCCACTTT. It encodes CASSQGGQGVRTYNSPLHF. The gene calls are TRBV4-2 and TRBJ1-6, with 11 bases matching TRBD1. The CDR3 has 19 residues. V lost 1 base and J lost 2; bases outside the gene matches: 7. The germline V gene encodes CDR1 LGHNA and CDR2 YNFKEQ.

This clone was counted a single time. CDR3 DNA: TGTGCCATCAGTGAGGCGGAGACCTTAAACTACGAGCAGTACTTC. This gives the protein CAISEAETLNYEQYF. The chain recombines TRBV10-3 with TRBJ2-7; D not certain. CDR3 size: 15 residues. V was clipped by 2 bases and J by 3 bases, with 14 bases between them. Germline-derived CDR1 and CDR2 are ENHRY and SYGVKD.

The chain employs TRBV20-1 and TRBJ2-7; no clear D gene. The length of the CDR3 is 11 residues. Trimming removed 0 bases at V and 8 bases at J, with 8 bases between. CDR1 and CDR2 from the germline V gene are DFQATT and SNEGSKA (reference sequence). The CDR3 DNA sequence: TGCAGTGCTAGAGATGAGCCCCAGCAGTACTTC. Amino acids: CSARDEPQQYF.

The genes are TRBV2 and TRBJ2-1, with TRBD2 matching 9 bases. V was pared by 3 bases and J by 8 bases, with 17 bases of the junction left unmatched. In germline, CDR1 is SNHLY, CDR2 FYNNEI. CDR3 length: 18 residues. Written as DNA, the CDR3 is TGTGCCAGCAGTGATCGGCGGTGGGGAGCGGGGGGTAGGCATGAGCAGTTCTTC. Its translation: CASSDRRWGAGGRHEQFF.

V and J are TRBV5-4 and TRBJ2-3; 9 bases agree with TRBD1. After removal of 6 bases from V and 2 bases from J, the junction contained 10 bases not matched to a gene. The CDR3 has 16 amino acids. Per the germline V gene, CDR1 is SGHNT and CDR2 is YYREEE (reference sequence). The CDR3 DNA reads TGTGCCAGCACCTCCGGGGGACAGGGTTTCACAGATACGCAGTATTTT. Its translation: CASTSGGQGFTDTQYF. Filled out from reference TRBV5-4 and TRBJ2-3, the complete variable domain reads ETGVTQSPTHLIKTRGQQVTLRCSSQSGHNTVSWYQQALGQGPQFIFQYYREEENGRGNFPPRFSGLQFPNYSSELNVNALELDDSALYLCASTSGGQGFTDTQYFGPGTRLTVL.